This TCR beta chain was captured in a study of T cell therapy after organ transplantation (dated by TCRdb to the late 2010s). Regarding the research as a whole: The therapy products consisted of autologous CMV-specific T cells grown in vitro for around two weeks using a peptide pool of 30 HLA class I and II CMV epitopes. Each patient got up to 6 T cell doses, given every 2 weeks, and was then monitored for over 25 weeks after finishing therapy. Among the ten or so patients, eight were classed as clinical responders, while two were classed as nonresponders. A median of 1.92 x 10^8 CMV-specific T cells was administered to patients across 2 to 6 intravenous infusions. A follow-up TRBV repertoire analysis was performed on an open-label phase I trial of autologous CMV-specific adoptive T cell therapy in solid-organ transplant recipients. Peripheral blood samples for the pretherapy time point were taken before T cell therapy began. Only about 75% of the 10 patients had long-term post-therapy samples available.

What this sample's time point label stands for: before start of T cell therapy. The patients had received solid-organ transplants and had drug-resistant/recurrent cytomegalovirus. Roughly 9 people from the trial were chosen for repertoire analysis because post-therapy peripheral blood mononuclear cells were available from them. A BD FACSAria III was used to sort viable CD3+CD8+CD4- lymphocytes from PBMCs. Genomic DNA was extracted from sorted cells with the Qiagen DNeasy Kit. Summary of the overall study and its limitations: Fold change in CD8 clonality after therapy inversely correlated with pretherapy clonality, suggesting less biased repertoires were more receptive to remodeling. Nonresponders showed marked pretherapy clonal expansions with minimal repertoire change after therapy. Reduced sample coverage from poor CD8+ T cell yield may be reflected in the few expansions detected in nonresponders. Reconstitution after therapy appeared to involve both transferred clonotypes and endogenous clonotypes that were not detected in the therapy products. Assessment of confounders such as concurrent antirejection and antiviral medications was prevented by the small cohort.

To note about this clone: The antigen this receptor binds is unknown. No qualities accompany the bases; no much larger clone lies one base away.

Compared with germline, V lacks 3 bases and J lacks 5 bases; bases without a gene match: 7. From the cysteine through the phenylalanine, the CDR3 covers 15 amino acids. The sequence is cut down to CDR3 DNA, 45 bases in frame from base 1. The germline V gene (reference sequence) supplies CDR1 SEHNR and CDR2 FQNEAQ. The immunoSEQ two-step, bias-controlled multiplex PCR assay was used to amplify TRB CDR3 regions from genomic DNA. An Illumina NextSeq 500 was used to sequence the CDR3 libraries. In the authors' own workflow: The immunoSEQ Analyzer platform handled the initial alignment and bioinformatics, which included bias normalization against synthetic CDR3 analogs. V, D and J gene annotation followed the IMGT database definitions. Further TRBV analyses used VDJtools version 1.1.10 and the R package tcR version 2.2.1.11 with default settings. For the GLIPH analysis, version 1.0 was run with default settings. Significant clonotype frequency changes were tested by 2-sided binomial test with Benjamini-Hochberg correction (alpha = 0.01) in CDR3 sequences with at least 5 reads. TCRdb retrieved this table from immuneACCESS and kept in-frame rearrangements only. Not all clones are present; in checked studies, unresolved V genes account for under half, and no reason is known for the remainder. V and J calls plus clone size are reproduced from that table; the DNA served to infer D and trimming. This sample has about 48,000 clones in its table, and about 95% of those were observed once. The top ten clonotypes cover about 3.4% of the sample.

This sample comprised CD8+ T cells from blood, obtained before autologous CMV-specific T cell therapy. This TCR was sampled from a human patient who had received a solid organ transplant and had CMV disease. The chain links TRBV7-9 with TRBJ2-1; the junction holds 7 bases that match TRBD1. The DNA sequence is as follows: TGTGCCAGCAGCTTGACGGGACAGATCCACAATGAGCAGTTCTTC. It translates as CASSLTGQIHNEQFF. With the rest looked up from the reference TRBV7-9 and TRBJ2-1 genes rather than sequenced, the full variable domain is DTGVSQNPRHKITKRGQNVTFRCDPISEHNRLYWYRQTLGQGPEFLTYFQNEAQLEKSRLLSDRFSAERPKGSFSTLEIQRTEQGDSAMYLCASSLTGQIHNEQFFGPGTRLTVL.